The sample holds many counts of the clone carrying this T cell receptor (beta chain). Antigen specificity is unknown. This sample is part of a study of Graves' ophthalmopathy and Graves' hyperthyroidism. General study findings and limits: From stable hyperthyroidism, ophthalmopathy was separated by a 13-signature model with 85% to 90% sensitivity and 75% to 82% specificity. The authors also found most expanded thyroid clonotypes above 0.001 frequency in blood.

Amplification from RNA transcripts yielded the TCR beta CDR3 regions. First-round RT-PCR with HTBI primers preceded a second-round multiplex PCR. TCRdb processed the multiplex PCR reads anew with MiXCR; each CDR3 protein has one entry. The sample holds about 740,000 distinct CDR3 sequences, roughly 40% seen once. Trimming stripped 1 base from V and 7 bases from J, with 7 bases between. Germline V gives CDR1 LNHNV, CDR2 YYDKDF (reference sequence). This CDR3 has 12 residues. Each donor who had ophthalmopathy showed moderate-to-severe activity, a CAS of ≥3, a NOSPECS of ≥4, and a duration under 3 months.

This receptor was identified in an adult man with Graves' ophthalmopathy. The specimen was peripheral blood. The V call is TRBV15, the J call TRBJ2-5; D is ambiguous. The CDR3 sequence: CATSRGGATQYF. CDR3 bases: TGTGCCACCAGCAGAGGCGGAGCGACCCAGTACTTC.